This TCR beta chain derives from a study of shared clonotypes between healthy human individuals. Profiling relied on immunoSEQ multiplex PCR, and the TCRdb table lists in-frame clones only, not all of them. The repertoire has roughly 2 million clones, approximately 96% of them found once; the top ten carry around 0.13%. CDR3 length: 14 amino acids. CDR1 and CDR2 from the germline V gene are LNHDA and SQIVND (reference sequence). Between the trimmed V and J ends, which lost 6 bases and 8 bases, there was a span of 14 bases. V usage is TRBV19 and J usage is TRBJ1-6; perhaps TRBD1 as D (6 bases). This sequence was found in a man aged 18 to 29 in good health. The sample consisted of naive CD4+ T cells sorted from blood. Subset noted: CD45RA+ positively selected. Here the CDR3 reads CASRWGTNDSPLHF. CDR3 bases: TGTGCCAGTAGATGGGGGACAAACGATTCACCCCTCCACTTT. Full variable domain (missing parts from reference TRBV19 and TRBJ1-6): DGGITQSPKYLFRKEGQNVTLSCEQNLNHDAMYWYRQDPGQGLRLIYYSQIVNDFQKGDIAEGYSVSREKKESFPLTVTSAQKNPTAFYLCASRWGTNDSPLHFGNGTRLTVT.